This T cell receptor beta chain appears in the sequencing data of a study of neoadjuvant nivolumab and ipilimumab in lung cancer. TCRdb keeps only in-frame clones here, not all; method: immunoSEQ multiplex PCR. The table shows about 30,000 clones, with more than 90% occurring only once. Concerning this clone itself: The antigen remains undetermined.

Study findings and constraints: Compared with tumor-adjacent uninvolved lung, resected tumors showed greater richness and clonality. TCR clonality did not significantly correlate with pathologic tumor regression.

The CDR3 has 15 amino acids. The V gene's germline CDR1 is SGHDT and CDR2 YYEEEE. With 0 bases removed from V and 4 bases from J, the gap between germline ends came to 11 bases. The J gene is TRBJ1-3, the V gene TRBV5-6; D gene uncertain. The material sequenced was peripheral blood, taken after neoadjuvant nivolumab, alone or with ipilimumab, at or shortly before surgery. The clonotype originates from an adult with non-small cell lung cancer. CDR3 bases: TGTGCCAGCAGCTTGGGGCCCCAGGAAGGAAACACCATATATTTT. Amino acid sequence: CASSLGPQEGNTIYF.